The rows below give T cell receptor beta chains drawn from one sample of a study of breast tumors, draining lymph nodes, adjacent tissues. TCRdb itself ran the multiplex PCR reads through MiXCR, one entry per CDR3 protein. Of around 21,000 distinct CDR3 sequences listed, around 41% are singletons. The sequencing input was breast tumor tissue. These TCRs come from a female donor with breast cancer. Some clones in this sample may be carry-over from other donors' samples. Each CDR3 is given with its conserved first and last residue. Fields, in order: V gene, D gene, J gene, CDR3 length, clone size, CDR3 protein, CDR3 DNA. The D gene is left open where the match is weak. Only some rows state a clone size, as once, few, many or a class for expanded clones.

TRBV20-1	-	TRBJ1-2	10	many	CSANVYGYTF	TGCAGTGCGAATGTGTATGGCTACACCTTC
TRBV11-2	-	TRBJ1-6	14	-	CASSADSRDSPLHF	TGTGCCAGCAGCGCGGACAGTAGGGATTCACCCCTCCACTTT
TRBV10-3	-	TRBJ2-2	14	once	CAIRGQRNTGELFF	TGTGCCATCAGGGGACAACGGAACACCGGGGAGCTGTTTTTT
TRBV25-1	TRBD1	TRBJ2-3	15	-	CASSDGTGGTDTQYF	TGTGCCAGCAGTGATGGGACAGGGGGTACAGATACGCAGTATTTT
TRBV20-1	TRBD2	TRBJ2-7	13	-	CSARASGSGEQYF	TGCAGTGCTAGGGCTAGCGGGAGCGGCGAGCAGTACTTC
TRBV24-1	TRBD1	TRBJ2-7	13	-	CATSRTGRNEQYF	TGTGCCACCAGCAGGACAGGGAGGAACGAGCAGTACTTC
TRBV7-9	-	TRBJ2-3	12	many	CASRGGTDTQYF	TGTGCCAGCAGGGGGGGTACAGATACGCAGTATTTT
TRBV7-9	-	TRBJ1-3	14	-	CASSKGQALNPIYF	TGTGCCAGCAGCAAGGGACAAGCCCTAAACCCCATATATTTT
TRBV11-2	TRBD1	TRBJ2-5	15	-	CASSFRQGGLKTQYF	TGTGCCAGCAGCTTCCGACAGGGGGGGCTGAAGACCCAGTACTTC
TRBV9	TRBD1	TRBJ2-6	16	-	CASSVLGDRGANVLTF	TGTGCCAGCAGCGTCCTAGGGGACAGGGGGGCCAACGTCCTGACTTTC
TRBV25-1	-	TRBJ1-4	15	-	CASSAMVGVNEKLFF	TGTGCCAGCAGTGCAATGGTTGGGGTGAATGAAAAACTGTTTTTT
TRBV7-8	-	TRBJ2-7	12	-	CASSLGFYEQYF	TGTGCCAGCAGCTTAGGATTCTACGAGCAGTACTTC
TRBV19	-	TRBJ2-2	14	-	CASTRGDNTGELFF	TGTGCCAGTACGAGGGGGGATAACACCGGGGAGCTGTTTTTT
TRBV7-2	-	TRBJ2-2	15	-	CASSSREGYTGELFF	TGTGCCAGCAGCTCGAGAGAAGGGTACACCGGGGAGCTGTTTTTT
TRBV25-1	-	TRBJ2-7	13	-	CASRDTASYEQYF	TGTGCCAGCAGGGACACTGCATCCTACGAGCAGTACTTC
TRBV20-1	-	TRBJ2-7	12	many	CSARVASGEQYF	TGCAGTGCTAGAGTGGCTTCTGGGGAGCAGTACTTC
TRBV20-1	TRBD1	TRBJ1-4	15	many	CSAGPPGGANEKLFF	TGCAGTGCTGGCCCGCCAGGGGGTGCTAATGAAAAACTGTTTTTT
TRBV11-2	TRBD1	TRBJ1-6	16	-	CASSLRQGWDNSPLHF	TGTGCCAGCAGTTTGAGACAGGGATGGGATAATTCACCCCTCCACTTT
TRBV19	TRBD1	TRBJ1-4	15	many	CASSPKTGGHEKLFF	TGTGCCAGTAGTCCAAAGACAGGGGGTCATGAAAAACTGTTTTTT
TRBV2	-	TRBJ2-7	14	-	CASIFGKGAYEQYF	TGTGCCAGCATTTTTGGAAAGGGGGCCTACGAGCAGTACTTC
TRBV7-9	TRBD1	TRBJ1-2	15	-	CASSLGTGTDYGYTF	TGTGCCAGCAGCTTAGGTACAGGGACAGACTATGGCTACACCTTC
TRBV7-8	-	TRBJ1-4	13	-	CASSLEVREKLFF	TGTGCCAGCAGCTTGGAGGTTCGCGAAAAACTGTTTTTT
TRBV12-3/TRBV12-4	TRBD1	TRBJ1-5	15	-	CASSFDRGSNQPQHF	TGTGCCAGCAGTTTCGACAGGGGTAGCAATCAGCCCCAGCATTTT
TRBV10-1	-	TRBJ1-4	13	medium-sized	CASSESLGEKLFF	TGCGCCAGCAGTGAGTCACTAGGGGAAAAACTGTTTTTT
TRBV20-1	TRBD2	TRBJ2-5	17	many	CSARDRVAGAIKETQYF	TGCAGTGCTAGAGATAGGGTAGCGGGGGCCATAAAAGAGACCCAGTACTTC
TRBV20-1	TRBD1	TRBJ2-7	13	many	CSVTGTDTYEQYF	TGCAGTGTTACCGGGACAGATACCTACGAGCAGTACTTC
TRBV9	TRBD2	TRBJ2-7	14	few	CASSVGGGVGEQYF	TGTGCCAGCAGCGTAGGGGGGGGAGTCGGCGAGCAGTACTTC
TRBV5-1	TRBD1	TRBJ1-4	15	-	CASSRAGQGNEKLFF	TGCGCCAGCAGCCGTGCCGGACAGGGGAATGAAAAACTGTTTTTT